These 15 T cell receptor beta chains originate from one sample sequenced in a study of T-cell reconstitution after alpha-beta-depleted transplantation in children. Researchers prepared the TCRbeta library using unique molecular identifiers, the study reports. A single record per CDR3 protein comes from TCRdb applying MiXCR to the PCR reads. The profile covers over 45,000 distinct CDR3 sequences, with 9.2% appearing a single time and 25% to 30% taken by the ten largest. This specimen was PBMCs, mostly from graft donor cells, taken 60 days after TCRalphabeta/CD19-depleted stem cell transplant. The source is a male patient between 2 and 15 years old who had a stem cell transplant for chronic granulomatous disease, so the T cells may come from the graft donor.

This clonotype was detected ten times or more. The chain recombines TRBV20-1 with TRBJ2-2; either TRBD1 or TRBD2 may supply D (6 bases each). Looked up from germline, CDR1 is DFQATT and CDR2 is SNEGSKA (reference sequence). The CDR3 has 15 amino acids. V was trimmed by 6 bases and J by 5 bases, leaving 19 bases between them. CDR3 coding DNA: TGCAGTGCAAACCGGGACACCGGAGGGACCGGGGAGCTGTTTTTT. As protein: CSANRDTGGTGELFF.

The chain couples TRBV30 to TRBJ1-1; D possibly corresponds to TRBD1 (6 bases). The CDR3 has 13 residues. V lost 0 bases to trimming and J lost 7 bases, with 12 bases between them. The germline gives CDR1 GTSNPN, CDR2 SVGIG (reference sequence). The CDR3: CAWSVLGRGEAFF. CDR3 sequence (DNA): TGTGCCTGGAGTGTACTAGGCAGGGGTGAAGCTTTCTTT. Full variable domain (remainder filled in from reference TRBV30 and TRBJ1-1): SQTIHQWPATLVQPVGSPLSLECTVEGTSNPNLYWYRQAAGRGLQLLFYSVGIGQISSEVPQNLSASRPQDRQFILSSKKLLLSDSGFYLCAWSVLGRGEAFFGQGTRLTVV.

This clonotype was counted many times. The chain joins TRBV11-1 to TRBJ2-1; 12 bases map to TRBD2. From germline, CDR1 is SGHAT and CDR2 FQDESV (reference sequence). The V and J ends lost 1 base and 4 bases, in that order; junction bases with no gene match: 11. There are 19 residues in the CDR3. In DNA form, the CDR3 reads TGTGCCAGCAGCTTAGTCTCCGCTAGCGGGAGGGCCGGGTACAATGAGCAGTTCTTC. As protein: CASSLVSASGRAGYNEQFF.

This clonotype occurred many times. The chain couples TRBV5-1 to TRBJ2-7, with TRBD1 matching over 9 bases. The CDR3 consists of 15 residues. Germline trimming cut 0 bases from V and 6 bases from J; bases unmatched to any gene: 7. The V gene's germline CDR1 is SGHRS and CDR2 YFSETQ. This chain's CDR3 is CASSLEWDRAAEQYF. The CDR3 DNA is TGCGCCAGCAGCTTGGAATGGGACAGGGCCGCCGAGCAGTACTTC.

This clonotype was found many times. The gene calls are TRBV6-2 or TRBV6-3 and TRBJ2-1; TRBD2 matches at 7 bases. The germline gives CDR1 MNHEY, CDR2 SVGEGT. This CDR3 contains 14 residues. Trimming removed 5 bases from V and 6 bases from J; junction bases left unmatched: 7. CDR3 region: CASSPQLATNEQFF. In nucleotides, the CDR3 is TGTGCCAGCAGTCCCCAACTAGCGACCAATGAGCAGTTCTTC.

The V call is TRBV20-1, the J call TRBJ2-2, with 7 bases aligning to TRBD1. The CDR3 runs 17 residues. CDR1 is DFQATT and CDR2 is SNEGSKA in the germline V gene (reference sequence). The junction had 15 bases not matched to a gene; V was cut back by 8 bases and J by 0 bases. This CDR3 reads CSRPTGVKGANTGELFF. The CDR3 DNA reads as TGCAGTCGCCCCACAGGGGTAAAGGGCGCGAACACCGGGGAGCTGTTTTTT.

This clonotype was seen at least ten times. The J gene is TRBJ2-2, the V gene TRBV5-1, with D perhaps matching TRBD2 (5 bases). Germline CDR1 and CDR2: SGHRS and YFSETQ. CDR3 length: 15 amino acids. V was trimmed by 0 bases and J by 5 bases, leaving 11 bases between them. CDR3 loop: CASSLAGLETGELFF. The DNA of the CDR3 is TGCGCCAGCAGCTTGGCCGGACTGGAGACCGGGGAGCTGTTTTTT.

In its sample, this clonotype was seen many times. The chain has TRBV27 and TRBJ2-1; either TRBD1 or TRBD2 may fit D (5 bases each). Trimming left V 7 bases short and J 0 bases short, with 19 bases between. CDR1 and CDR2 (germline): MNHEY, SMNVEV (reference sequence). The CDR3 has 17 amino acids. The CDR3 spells CASTLGWGRSSYNEQFF. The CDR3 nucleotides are TGTGCCAGCACCCTAGGGTGGGGACGGAGCTCCTACAATGAGCAGTTCTTC.

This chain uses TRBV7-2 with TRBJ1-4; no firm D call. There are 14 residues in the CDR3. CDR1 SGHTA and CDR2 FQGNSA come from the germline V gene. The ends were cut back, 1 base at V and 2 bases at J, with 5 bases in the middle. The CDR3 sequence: CASSLVVTNEKLFF. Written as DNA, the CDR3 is TGTGCCAGCAGCTTAGTGGTCACTAATGAAAAACTGTTTTTT.

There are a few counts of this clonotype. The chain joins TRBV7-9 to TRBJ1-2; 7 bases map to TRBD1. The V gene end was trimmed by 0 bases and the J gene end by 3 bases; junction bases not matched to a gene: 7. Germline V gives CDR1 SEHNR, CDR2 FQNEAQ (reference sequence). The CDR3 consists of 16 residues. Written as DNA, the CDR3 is TGTGCCAGCAGCTTAGCGGATAGAGGGGGCGACTATGGCTACACCTTC. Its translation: CASSLADRGGDYGYTF.

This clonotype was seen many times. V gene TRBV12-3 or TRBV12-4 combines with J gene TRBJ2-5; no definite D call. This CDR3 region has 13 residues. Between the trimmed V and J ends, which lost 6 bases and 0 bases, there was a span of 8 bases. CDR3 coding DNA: TGTGCCAGCAGCCCCCCCCACCAAGAGACCCAGTACTTC. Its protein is CASSPPHQETQYF.

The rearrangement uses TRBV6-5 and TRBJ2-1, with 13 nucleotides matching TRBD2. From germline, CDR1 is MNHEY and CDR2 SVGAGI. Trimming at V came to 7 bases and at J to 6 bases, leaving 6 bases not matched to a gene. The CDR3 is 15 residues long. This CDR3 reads CASKITSGRANEQFF. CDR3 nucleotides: TGTGCCAGCAAGATTACTAGCGGGAGGGCCAATGAGCAGTTCTTC.

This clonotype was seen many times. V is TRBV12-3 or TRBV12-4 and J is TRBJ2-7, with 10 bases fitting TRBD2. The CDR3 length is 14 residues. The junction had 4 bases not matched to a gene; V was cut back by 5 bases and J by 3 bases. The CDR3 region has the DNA TGTGCCAGCAGTCCTCTAGCGGGAGTCTACGAGCAGTACTTC. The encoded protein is CASSPLAGVYEQYF.

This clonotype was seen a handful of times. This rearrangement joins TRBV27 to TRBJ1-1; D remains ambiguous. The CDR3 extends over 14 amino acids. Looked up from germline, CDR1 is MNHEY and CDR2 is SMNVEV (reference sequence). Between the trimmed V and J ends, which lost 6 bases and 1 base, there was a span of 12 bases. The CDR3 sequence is CASRRYDKNTEAFF. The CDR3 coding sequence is TGTGCCAGCAGGAGATATGATAAGAACACTGAAGCTTTCTTT.

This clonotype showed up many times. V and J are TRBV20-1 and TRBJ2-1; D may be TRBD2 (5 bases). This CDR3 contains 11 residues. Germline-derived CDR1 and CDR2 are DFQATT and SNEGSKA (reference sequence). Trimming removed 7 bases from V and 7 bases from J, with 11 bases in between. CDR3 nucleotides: TGCAGTGGAGGGTATAGTAATGAGCAGTTCTTC. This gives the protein CSGGYSNEQFF.